Shown below are 26 T cell receptor beta chains from a single sample sequenced in a study of lymphopenia after photon versus proton radiotherapy. The table came from immunoSEQ multiplex PCR; TCRdb's copy has only in-frame clones and leaves some out. The sample records roughly 25,000 clones, about 88% being singletons. The material sequenced was peripheral blood, taken from a patient treated with photon-based radiotherapy. The receptor source for this set is a woman in her forties or fifties with cholangiocarcinoma.

The V and J genes are TRBV29-1 and TRBJ2-7; 8 bases are a match to TRBD2. Trimming took 5 bases from V and 7 from J; bases not matched to a gene: 7. CDR3 length equals 12 residues. Germline CDR1 and CDR2: SQVTM and ANQGSEA. Here the CDR3 DNA reads TGCAGCGTTAACGGGGGGGCGGAGGAGCAGTACTTC. The encoded protein is CSVNGGAEEQYF.

Here the CDR3 reads CASSRALGAGGTGELFF. The CDR3 bases are TGCGCCAGCAGCCGGGCCCTCGGGGCAGGGGGGACCGGGGAGCTGTTTTTT. This chain joins TRBV4-3 and TRBJ2-2, with D perhaps matching TRBD1 (7 bases). V lost 4 bases and J lost 5, with 20 bases in between. The germline V gene encodes CDR1 LGHNA and CDR2 YSLEER. The CDR3 covers 17 residues.

The chain is built from TRBV4-2 and TRBJ1-2; D perhaps matches TRBD1 (6 bases). Per germline, CDR1 LGHNA and CDR2 YNFKEQ. V was shortened by 4 bases and J by 1 base, with 19 bases between the two germline ends. This CDR3 region has 17 residues. The CDR3 sequence: CASSPPLRQVVNYGYTF. CDR3 bases: TGTGCCAGCAGCCCACCTCTACGACAGGTTGTTAACTATGGCTACACCTTC.

A single count supports this clone. This rearrangement joins TRBV5-1 to TRBJ1-3, with D possibly being TRBD1 (5 bases). V gave up 4 bases and J gave up 8 bases, with 16 bases separating them. This CDR3 region has 14 residues. The germline CDR1 and CDR2 sequences are SGHRS and YFSETQ. The CDR3 coding sequence is TGCGCCAGCAGCCGGGACCGGTCGGGGGACACCATATATTTT. Its translation is CASSRDRSGDTIYF.

This chain uses TRBV29-1 with TRBJ1-3; TRBD1 aligns across 7 bases. CDR1 and CDR2 from the germline V gene are SQVTM and ANQGSEA. The V gene end was trimmed by 5 bases and the J gene end by 3 bases; junction bases not matched to a gene: 7. CDR3 size: 14 residues. CDR3 nucleotide sequence: TGCAGCGTTAAGACAGGGTGGGATGGAAACACCATATATTTT. Residues: CSVKTGWDGNTIYF.

V is TRBV4-3 and J is TRBJ2-2; D might be TRBD2 (5 bases). This CDR3 has 15 residues. Trimming shortened V by 0 bases and J by 5 bases, and 10 bases separated the two germline ends. CDR1 and CDR2 (germline): LGHNA, YSLEER. CDR3 region: CASSQEPGSTGELFF. The DNA for the CDR3 is TGCGCCAGCAGCCAAGAACCGGGAAGTACCGGGGAGCTGTTTTTT.

V gene TRBV7-9 combines with J gene TRBJ1-2; TRBD1 aligns across 9 bases. The CDR3 spans 13 residues. V trimming: 3 bases; J trimming: 8 bases; junction bases outside the gene matches: 4. Germline V gene sequence: CDR1 SEHNR, CDR2 FQNEAQ (reference sequence). CDR3 DNA: TGTGCCAGCAGCTTTACAGGGGGCTGGGGCTACACCTTC. Translation: CASSFTGGWGYTF.

The V call is TRBV2, the J call TRBJ2-1; D is unclear. The CDR3 has 12 residues. Germline-derived CDR1 and CDR2 are SNHLY and FYNNEI. Between the trimmed V and J ends, which lost 6 bases and 10 bases, there was a span of 13 bases. The CDR3 loop is CASSPQRAEQFF. In nucleotides, the CDR3 is TGTGCCAGCAGCCCACAGCGAGCCGAGCAGTTCTTC.

CDR3 sequence: CASSRGQYPAFF. The CDR3 bases are TGCGCCAGCAGCCGAGGACAATACCCAGCTTTCTTT. V is TRBV4-3 and J is TRBJ1-1, with a weak D call TRBD1 (5 bases). V was clipped by 4 bases and J by 10 bases, with 13 bases between them. The CDR3 sequence is 12 residues long. The V gene's germline CDR1 is LGHNA and CDR2 YSLEER.

The chain uses TRBV30 and TRBJ2-4; D is ambiguous. Germline V CDR1 and CDR2: GTSNPN, SVGIG (reference sequence). The CDR3 is 13 amino acids. V lost 2 bases, J lost 4 bases, and 9 bases lay in between. The CDR3 DNA sequence: TGTGCCTGGAGTATGGCCGAAAAAAACATTCAGTACTTC. This codes for CAWSMAEKNIQYF.

The J gene is TRBJ1-3, the V gene TRBV6-5; TRBD1 is a possible D gene (5 bases). V was shortened by 6 bases and J by 2 bases, with 11 bases between the two germline ends. Germline loops: CDR1 MNHEY, CDR2 SVGAGI. The CDR3 is 14 residues long. The CDR3 DNA is TGTGCCAGCAGGTTTAAGGGGACTGGAAACACCATATATTTT. Translated, it gives CASRFKGTGNTIYF.

This chain uses TRBV4-3 with TRBJ1-2; D may be TRBD1 (5 bases). CDR3 length: 17 residues. V gave up 1 base and J gave up 4 bases, with 19 bases separating them. Germline V gene sequence: CDR1 LGHNA, CDR2 YSLEER. CDR3 residues: CASSQVGSGAIFYGYTF. CDR3 DNA: TGCGCCAGCAGCCAAGTGGGGAGTGGGGCCATCTTCTATGGCTACACCTTC.

The rearrangement links TRBV30 to TRBJ2-7; possibly TRBD1 for D (5 bases). The CDR3 is 12 amino acids. Germline values: CDR1 GTSNPN, CDR2 SVGIG (reference sequence). CDR3 sequence reads: CAVRVGASGQYF. DNA for the CDR3: TGTGCTGTCAGGGTAGGGGCATCGGGGCAGTACTTC.

The rearrangement joins TRBV7-2 to TRBJ1-5, with D maybe TRBD1 (6 bases). V lost 2 bases and J lost 3, with 14 bases in between. Germline lookup yields CDR1 SGHTA and CDR2 FQGNSA. The CDR3 is made up of 16 amino acids. CDR3 sequence: CASSLNPGEVNQPQHF. DNA of the CDR3: TGTGCCAGCAGCTTAAATCCAGGGGAGGTCAATCAGCCCCAGCATTTT.

J is TRBJ1-1 and V is TRBV4-3; TRBD1 agrees at 9 bases. Germline V gene lookup returns CDR1 LGHNA and CDR2 YSLEER. The junction had 8 bases not matched to a gene; V was cut back by 4 bases and J by 2 bases. The CDR3 is made up of 16 amino acids. The CDR3 reads CASSPRGDRANTEAFF. CDR3 DNA sequence: TGCGCCAGCAGCCCTAGAGGGGACAGGGCCAACACTGAAGCTTTCTTT.

This clone was recorded a few times. This chain joins TRBV10-2 and TRBJ1-2; D remains unclear. Germline V CDR1 and CDR2: WSHSY, SAAADI. There are 15 residues in the CDR3. The V end lost 2 bases, the J end lost 4 bases, and 14 bases lay between the germline ends. CDR3 DNA: TGCGCCAGCAGTGAGGATGGCCTGACGACCTATGGCTACACCTTC. Amino acid sequence: CASSEDGLTTYGYTF.

The V gene is TRBV7-9, the J gene TRBJ1-4; D might be TRBD1 or TRBD2, each matching 5 bases. TRBJ2-2 matches the DNA end more closely, so the J call is doubtful. The CDR3 consists of 16 residues. CDR1 SEHNR and CDR2 FQNEAQ come from the germline V gene (reference sequence). Here the CDR3 DNA reads TGTGCCAGCAGCACCGAGGGACCGATGCCGGTGAGGGAGCTGTTTTTT. The encoded protein is CASSTEGPMPVRELFF.

The chain carries TRBV7-8 and TRBJ1-2; D is perhaps TRBD1 (5 bases). Looked up from germline, CDR1 is SGHVS and CDR2 is FQNEAQ. Trimming left V 1 base short and J 4 bases short, with 13 bases between. The CDR3 covers 15 residues. CDR3: CASSLDAGPGYGYTF. The CDR3 coding sequence is TGTGCCAGCAGCTTAGACGCAGGGCCCGGCTATGGCTACACCTTC.

V gene TRBV18 combines with J gene TRBJ2-5; maybe TRBD1 (6 bases). The CDR3 is 13 amino acids. V lost 9 bases and J 4 bases, leaving 15 bases between the germline ends. Looked up from germline, CDR1 is KGHSH and CDR2 is LQKENI. The CDR3 spells CASELGASETQYF. CDR3 DNA sequence: TGTGCCAGTGAACTGGGGGCTTCAGAGACCCAGTACTTC.

A single count supports this clone. The rearrangement joins TRBV18 to TRBJ2-2; TRBD1 agrees at 9 bases. Germline V gene data show CDR1 as KGHSH and CDR2 as LQKENI. The CDR3 contains 15 residues. The J segment lost 5 bases and the V segment lost 7 bases, leaving 8 bases of the junction unmatched. DNA of the CDR3: TGTGCCAGCTTTCCCGGGACAGGGAAGACCGGGGAGCTGTTTTTT. Protein: CASFPGTGKTGELFF.

The chain uses TRBV13 and TRBJ1-1; a possible D gene is TRBD1 (6 bases). V lost 2 bases and J 5 bases, leaving 9 bases between the germline ends. This CDR3 has 13 residues. CDR1 PRHDT and CDR2 FYEKMQ come from the germline V gene (reference sequence). Written as DNA, the CDR3 is TGTGCCAGCAGCTTAAAGGGGGAGACTGAAGCTTTCTTT. This gives the protein CASSLKGETEAFF.

The chain couples TRBV6-5 to TRBJ2-7; TRBD2 is a possible D gene (5 bases). The germline gives CDR1 MNHEY, CDR2 SVGAGI. The CDR3 is 13 amino acids. V lost 5 bases and J 3 bases, leaving 11 bases between the germline ends. The CDR3 nucleotides read TGTGCCAGCAGTCCTAGCCGACGCTACGAGCAGTACTTC. Its protein product is CASSPSRRYEQYF.

This CDR3 is CASSLVWDRGGYEQYF. Here the CDR3 DNA reads TGTGCCAGCAGCTTGGTTTGGGACAGGGGGGGATACGAGCAGTACTTC. This chain links TRBV5-6 with TRBJ2-7; 11 nucleotides match TRBD1. The CDR3 contains 16 residues. V was clipped by 0 bases and J by 4 bases; unmatched bases: 6. CDR1 is SGHDT, CDR2 YYEEEE, per germline.

This clone was seen only a few times. V usage is TRBV6-5 and J usage is TRBJ1-3, with 8 bases lining up with TRBD1. The CDR3 runs to 14 residues. The V gene's germline CDR1 is MNHEY and CDR2 SVGAGI. J was trimmed by 6 bases and V by 6 bases; bases with no gene match: 7. Written as DNA, the CDR3 is TGTGCCAGCAGGGTGGGACAGGAGGAAAACACCATATATTTT. The encoded protein is CASRVGQEENTIYF.

The gene calls are TRBV6-5 and TRBJ1-1, with 8 bases lining up with TRBD1. Germline CDR1 is MNHEY and CDR2 is SVGAGI. Trimming removed 4 bases from V and 4 bases from J; junction bases left unmatched: 5. The CDR3 is 14 amino acids. In nucleotides, the CDR3 is TGTGCCAGCAGTTCCAGGGGGCGCAGCACTGAAGCTTTCTTT. This translates into CASSSRGRSTEAFF.

This sequence joins TRBV6-1 and TRBJ2-3; D uncertain. Germline loops: CDR1 MNHNS, CDR2 SASEGT. Trimming cost V 3 bases and J 1 base, with 11 bases left between them. The CDR3 is made up of 15 amino acids. The CDR3 DNA reads TGTGCCAGCAGTGAGCGGAGAGGAGGCACAGATACGCAGTATTTT. Protein sequence: CASSERRGGTDTQYF.